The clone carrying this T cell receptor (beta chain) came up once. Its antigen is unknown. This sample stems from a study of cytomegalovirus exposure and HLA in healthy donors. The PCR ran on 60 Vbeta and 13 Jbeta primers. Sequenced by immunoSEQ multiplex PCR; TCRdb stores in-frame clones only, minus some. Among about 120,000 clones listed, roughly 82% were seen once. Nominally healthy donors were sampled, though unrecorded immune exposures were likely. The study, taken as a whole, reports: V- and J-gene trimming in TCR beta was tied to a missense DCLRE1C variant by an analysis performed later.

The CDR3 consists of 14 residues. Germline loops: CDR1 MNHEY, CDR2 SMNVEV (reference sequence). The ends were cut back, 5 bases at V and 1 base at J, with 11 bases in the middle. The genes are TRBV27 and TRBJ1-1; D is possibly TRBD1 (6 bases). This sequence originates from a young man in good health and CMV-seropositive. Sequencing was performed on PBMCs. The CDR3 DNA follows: TGTGCCAGCAGTCAACGGACAGAGAACACTGAAGCTTTCTTT. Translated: CASSQRTENTEAFF.